The clone carrying this TCR beta chain appeared many times. Its antigen is not known. Germline CDR1 reads LGHNA; CDR2 reads YSLEER. V dropped 1 base and J dropped 7; count of bases not matched to a gene: 7. The CDR3 is made up of 15 amino acids. The source of the sample is a study of regulatory T cells in long-lasting Graves disease. Findings and limits, study-wide: Fewer public clonotypes were shared by new patients (roughly 970) than by persistent patients (2,741).

Time point: newly diagnosed GD, antithyroid drugs for less than 3 months. The authors made the TCR library using RNA they extracted from PBMCs. According to the study, TCR beta libraries were built with iRepertoire HTBI primers and CDR3-region Arm-PCR. TCRdb re-called the multiplex PCR reads through MiXCR, storing one row per CDR3 protein. The sample lists some 370,000 distinct CDR3 sequences; approximately 12% were seen once. Separately, the same data were catalogued under a study of T cells in Graves' hyperthyroidism and ophthalmopathy.

The V and J genes are TRBV4-3 and TRBJ1-5, with TRBD1 matching 7 bases. This specimen was peripheral blood mononuclear cells (PBMCs), taken at new diagnosis, from a patient treated with antithyroid drugs. This TCR was recovered from a woman aged 18-30 years with Graves disease. CDR3 loop: CASSQARQGGQPQHF. CDR3 nucleotide sequence: TGCGCCAGCAGCCAAGCCCGACAGGGCGGACAGCCCCAGCATTTT.